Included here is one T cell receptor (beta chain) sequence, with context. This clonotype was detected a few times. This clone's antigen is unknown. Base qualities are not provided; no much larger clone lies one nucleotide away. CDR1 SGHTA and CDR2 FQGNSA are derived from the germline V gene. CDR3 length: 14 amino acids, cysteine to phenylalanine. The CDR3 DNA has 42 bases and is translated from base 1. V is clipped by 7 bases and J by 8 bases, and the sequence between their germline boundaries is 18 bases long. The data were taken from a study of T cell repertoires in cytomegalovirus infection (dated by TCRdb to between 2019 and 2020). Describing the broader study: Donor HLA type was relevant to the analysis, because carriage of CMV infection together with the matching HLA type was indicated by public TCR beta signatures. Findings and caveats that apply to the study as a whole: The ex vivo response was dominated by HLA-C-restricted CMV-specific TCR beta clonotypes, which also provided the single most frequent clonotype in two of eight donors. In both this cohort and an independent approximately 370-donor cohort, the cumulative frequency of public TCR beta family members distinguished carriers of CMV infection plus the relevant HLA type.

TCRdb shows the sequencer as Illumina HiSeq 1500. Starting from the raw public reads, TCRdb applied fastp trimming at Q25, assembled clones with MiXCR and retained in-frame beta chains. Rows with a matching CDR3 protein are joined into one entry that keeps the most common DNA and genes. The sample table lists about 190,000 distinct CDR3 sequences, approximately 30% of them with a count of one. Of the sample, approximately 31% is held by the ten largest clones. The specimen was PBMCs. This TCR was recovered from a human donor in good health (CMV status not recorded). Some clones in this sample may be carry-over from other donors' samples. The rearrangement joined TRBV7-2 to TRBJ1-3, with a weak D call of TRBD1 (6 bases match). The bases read TGTGCCAGCACCGTCCCGGGACAAGGGGACACCATATATTTT. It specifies CASTVPGQGDTIYF. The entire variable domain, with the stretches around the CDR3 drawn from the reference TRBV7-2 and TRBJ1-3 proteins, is GAGVSQSPSNKVTEKGKDVELRCDPISGHTALYWYRQSLGQGLEFLIYFQGNSAPDKSGLPSDRFSAERTGGSVSTLTIQRTQQEDSAVYLCASTVPGQGDTIYFGEGSWLTVV.